Following are 18 T cell receptor beta chains from one sample sequenced in a study of PD-1 blockade in classical Hodgkin lymphoma (dated by TCRdb to the early 2020s). Sample time point, as interpreted from the label and publication: cycle 1 day 1 (C1D1), immediately before nivolumab initiation. Relapse after autologous stem cell transplantation had occurred in all trial patients, and cohorts A, B and C were distinguished by prior brentuximab vedotin exposure. Receptor amplification or capture employed the immunoSEQ multiplex PCR assay. Here the immuneACCESS table is served through TCRdb, limited to in-frame sequences with V and J called. Missing clones are a known gap in these copies; in checked studies unresolved V genes cover under half, and the rest lacks a known reason. The sample yields nearly 100,000 clones; roughly 88% were counted once. In total, the top ten clones hold less than 15% of the sample.

Sequenced here: peripheral blood mononuclear cells (PBMCs), sampled at baseline. The receptors were sampled from a human donor with classical Hodgkin lymphoma.

The chain joins TRBV5-8 to TRBJ2-6; D is unclear. The CDR3 contains 16 residues. CDR1 and CDR2 (germline): SGHTS, YDEGEE. V was shortened by 1 base and J by 0 bases, with 8 bases between the two germline ends. The CDR3 coding sequence is TGTGCCAGCAGCTTGTTTCTGGGCTCTGGGGCCAACGTCCTGACTTTC. This encodes CASSLFLGSGANVLTF. Based on the CDR3 plus reference TRBV5-8 and TRBJ2-6, the full variable domain is EAGVTQSPTHLIKTRGQQATLRCSPISGHTSVYWYQQALGLGLQFLLWYDEGEERNRGNFPPRFSGRQFPNYSSELNVNALELEDSALYLCASSLFLGSGANVLTFGAGSRLTVL.

The rearrangement joins TRBV9 to TRBJ1-4, with D unresolved. Deletions cut 2 bases from V and 8 bases from J, with 13 bases between. There are 14 residues in the CDR3. The germline V gene encodes CDR1 SGDLS and CDR2 YYNGEE. The CDR3 region is CASSVRSVGEKLFF. CDR3 nucleotides: TGTGCCAGCAGCGTGCGGTCCGTCGGGGAAAAACTGTTTTTT.

V is TRBV7-7 and J is TRBJ2-2; D call uncertain. This CDR3 spans 13 amino acids. V was pared by 1 base and J by 5 bases, with 5 bases between. CDR1 SSHAT and CDR2 FNYEAQ come from the germline V gene (reference sequence). DNA of the CDR3: TGTGCCAGCAGCTTAGTCTCAACCGGGGAGCTGTTTTTT. It yields the protein CASSLVSTGELFF.

The rearrangement joins TRBV9 to TRBJ2-1; 10 bases fit TRBD2. Per the germline V gene, CDR1 is SGDLS and CDR2 is YYNGEE. Trimming took 0 bases from V and 9 from J; bases not matched to a gene: 6. CDR3 size: 15 residues. CDR3 DNA: TGTGCCAGCAGCGTAGGGCTAGCGGGAGTAAGTGAGCAGTTCTTC. It yields the protein CASSVGLAGVSEQFF.

CDR3 sequence (DNA): TGTGCCAGTAATCCGGTTACCTATGGCTACACCTTC. This encodes CASNPVTYGYTF. V and J are TRBV19 and TRBJ1-2; D ambiguous. Per germline, CDR1 LNHDA and CDR2 SQIVND (reference sequence). The CDR3 runs 12 residues. V was pared by 7 bases and J by 4 bases, with 10 bases between.

This CDR3 reads CASSLRPRDRVADTQYF. In DNA form, the CDR3 reads TGTGCCAGCAGCTTGAGGCCACGGGACAGGGTCGCAGATACGCAGTATTTT. The chain combines TRBV11-2 with TRBJ2-3; 9 nucleotides match TRBD1. Germline V gives CDR1 SGHAT, CDR2 FQNNGV. The CDR3 covers 17 residues. V trimming: 3 bases; J trimming: 4 bases; junction bases outside the gene matches: 11.

The chain couples TRBV28 to TRBJ1-2, with D unclear. The CDR3 contains 16 residues. CDR1 and CDR2 (germline): MDHEN, SYDVKM. The V and J ends lost 4 bases and 9 bases respectively, with 24 bases between them. The CDR3 protein is CASSSAGADHPNRYTF. DNA for the CDR3: TGTGCCAGCAGTTCTGCAGGTGCAGATCACCCAAATCGCTACACCTTC.

This chain connects TRBV6-1 to TRBJ1-2, with a possible D match to TRBD1 (6 bases). The CDR3 totals 15 residues. Looked up from germline, CDR1 is MNHNS and CDR2 is SASEGT. The ends were cut back, 7 bases at V and 4 bases at J, with 19 bases in the middle. CDR3 amino acids: CASTPGQGIIYGYTF. The CDR3 nucleotides read TGTGCCAGCACGCCCGGTCAGGGGATTATCTATGGCTACACCTTC.

The chain combines TRBV11-2 with TRBJ2-3, with 7 bases matching TRBD2. With 4 bases clipped from V and 2 bases from J, the junction kept 12 bases outside the gene matches. The CDR3 is 17 residues long. CDR1 is SGHAT, CDR2 FQNNGV, per germline. DNA of the CDR3: TGTGCCAGCAGCTCAACCCTAAGAGCGGGAAACACAGATACGCAGTATTTT. Amino acid sequence: CASSSTLRAGNTDTQYF.

The rearrangement joins TRBV7-2 to TRBJ2-1, with D possibly matching TRBD2 (6 bases). Looked up from germline, CDR1 is SGHTA and CDR2 is FQGNSA. CDR3 length equals 14 residues. Trimming pared 2 bases from V and 8 bases from J, leaving 13 bases between. DNA of the CDR3: TGTGCCAGCAGCTTAACCGCGTGGGGGGATGAGCAGTTCTTC. It encodes CASSLTAWGDEQFF.

The gene calls are TRBV4-1 and TRBJ1-1, with TRBD1 as a possible D gene (5 bases). The CDR3 has 15 amino acids. V lost 2 bases to trimming and J lost 0 bases, with 10 bases between them. The V gene's germline CDR1 is MGHRA and CDR2 YSYEKL. CDR3: CASSQHRTLNTEAFF. The CDR3 coding sequence is TGCGCCAGCAGCCAACACAGGACACTGAACACTGAAGCTTTCTTT.

The chain couples TRBV28 to TRBJ2-5; 7 bases fit TRBD1. The CDR3 is made up of 13 amino acids. Looked up from germline, CDR1 is MDHEN and CDR2 is SYDVKM. After removal of 6 bases from V and 6 bases from J, the junction contained 7 bases not matched to a gene. The CDR3 DNA is TGTGCCAGCAGCAGGGGACAGTTCCAGACCCAGTACTTC. It translates to CASSRGQFQTQYF. The full variable domain, with the rest looked up from reference TRBV28 and TRBJ2-5, is DVKVTQSSRYLVKRTGEKVFLECVQDMDHENMFWYRQDPGLGLRLIYFSYDVKMKEKGDIPEGYSVSREKKERFSLILESASTNQTSMYLCASSRGQFQTQYFGPGTRLLVL.

The chain recombines TRBV21-1 with TRBJ2-2; TRBD2, as called in the table, went unchecked against the DNA. TRBV21-1 is annotated as a pseudogene. The CDR3 loop spans 17 amino acids. The CDR3, as DNA: TGTGCCAGCAGCGAGGAGGGACTAGCGGGCCACACCGGGGAGCTGTTTTTT. Amino acids: CASSEEGLAGHTGELFF.

V gene TRBV4-2 combines with J gene TRBJ1-5, with TRBD1 matching over 8 bases. CDR3 length: 21 amino acids. Germline values: CDR1 LGHNA, CDR2 YNFKEQ. Trimming cost V 0 bases and J 1 base; bases outside gene matches: 17. The CDR3 nucleotides read TGTGCCAGCAGCCAAGATGTTAAAGGACAGGGAGGTTTTGCGAGCAATCAGCCCCAGCATTTT. Its translation: CASSQDVKGQGGFASNQPQHF.

The chain carries TRBV19 and TRBJ1-2; D perhaps matches TRBD1 (5 bases). Germline CDR1 and CDR2: LNHDA and SQIVND (reference sequence). CDR3 length equals 16 residues. V was trimmed by 2 bases and J by 0 bases, leaving 13 bases between them. CDR3 protein: CASSIMGRGTNYGYTF. In DNA form, the CDR3 reads TGTGCCAGTAGTATAATGGGGCGGGGAACTAACTATGGCTACACCTTC.

The rearrangement uses TRBV7-2 and TRBJ2-6, with D possibly matching TRBD1 (6 bases). With 2 bases removed from V and 3 bases from J, the gap between germline ends came to 11 bases. CDR3 size: 16 residues. Germline assignment: CDR1 SGHTA and CDR2 FQGNSA. The CDR3 DNA follows: TGTGCCAGCAGCTTAAACAGGGCGGGTGGGGCCAACGTCCTGACTTTC. Amino acid sequence: CASSLNRAGGANVLTF.

CDR3 sequence reads: CASSHTPEEKLFF. The CDR3 DNA sequence: TGTGCCAGCAGCCATACCCCGGAGGAAAAACTGTTTTTT. The chain links TRBV28 to TRBJ1-4, with D unclear. Trimming took off 6 bases at V and 8 bases at J, with 13 bases between the two ends. The CDR3 sequence is 13 residues long. The germline V gene has CDR1 MDHEN and CDR2 SYDVKM.

This clone showed up just a few times. The chain uses TRBV11-2 and TRBJ2-7; 12 nucleotides match TRBD1. This CDR3 has 15 amino acids. Trimming took 5 bases from V and 7 from J; bases not matched to a gene: 9. Germline loops: CDR1 SGHAT, CDR2 FQNNGV. The CDR3 reads CASSVPGQGAREQYF. The DNA for the CDR3 is TGTGCCAGCAGCGTACCGGGACAGGGGGCAAGAGAGCAGTACTTC.